This TCR beta chain was captured by sequencing in a study of blood T cell repertoires in COVID-19 (dated by TCRdb to the early 2020s). Background for the entire study: Collaborator samples came from the United States, Italy and Spain and covered acute and convalescent phases of COVID-19. The prospective study material was composed of cDNA or gDNA derived from T cells, B-cell-depleted T cells, or PBMCs. Deeply sampled blood TCRbeta repertoires from subjects exposed to, actively infected with, or recovered from COVID-19 were included in the dataset. The repertoires were released in a freely available public database intended as a resource for research on the immune response to SARS-CoV-2. Samples were obtained from the ongoing ImmuneRACE study (first 160 participants) and from some 1,300 subjects provided by 6 global collaborators. Sample metadata almost always included a de-identified subject ID, COVID-19 status, age in years and sex. HLA class I and class II types, where available, came from metadata supplied by the sample provider rather than from assay-based typing.

General conclusions and limits of the study: Clinical and demographic metadata were provided uncurated, with the amount varying by source and participant.

In its sample, this clone was seen once. The antigen this receptor binds is unknown. Base qualities are not provided; no much larger clone lies one nucleotide away. TCRbeta CDR3 regions were amplified from genomic DNA using the immunoSEQ Assay, a bias-controlled multiplex PCR. Under the source paper's analysis protocol: Within the assay, amplification of reference gene primers was used to estimate how many nucleated cells each sample contained. Sequence reads were collapsed and filtered to measure the absolute abundance of every unique TCRbeta CDR3 rearrangement. For each sample, productive Simpson clonality was calculated as the square root of Simpson's diversity index over productive rearrangements. The clones in this table, taken by TCRdb from immuneACCESS, are in-frame only. Not every clone is retained; where verified, under half of the shortfall comes from an unresolved V gene, and the cause of the rest is unknown. The V and J calls and clone size were taken over from that table, and D and trimming were inferred from the DNA. A total of about 160,000 clones appear in this sample, 86% of them only once. The ten largest clonotypes hold under 3.5% of the sample.

Collaborating institutions collected whole blood in K2EDTA tubes following their own protocols. For TCRbeta analysis, collaborators shipped samples as frozen whole blood, isolated PBMCs, or DNA extracted from either of those sample types. Germline trimming: 2 bases from V, 0 bases from J; junction bases outside gene matches: 3. From its cysteine to its phenylalanine, the CDR3 spans 15 amino acids. Here the CDR3 DNA is all that survives: 45 bases in frame from base 1. Looking up the germline V gene yields CDR1 MDHEN and CDR2 SYDVKM. The sequencing input was peripheral blood. The rearrangement combines TRBV28 with TRBJ2-7; 8 bases in between match TRBD1. The TCR originated in a man aged 70-80 years with acute or convalescent COVID-19. The CDR3 sequence is CASSLVRGLSYEQYF. In nucleotide form, the sequence is TGTGCCAGCAGTTTAGTCAGGGGGCTCTCCTACGAGCAGTACTTC.